This T cell receptor beta chain was sequenced in a study of CD8+CD57+ T cells in acquired aplastic anemia. Looking at the study overall: DNA recovered from sorted CD4+ and CD8+ cells had a mean of about 3.5 ug. Healthy donor CD4+ samples were sequenced to a depth that averaged roughly 10 million reads.

This clonotype was seen at least ten times. Its cognate antigen is unknown. For CDR3 and TCR beta VDJ profiling, genomic DNA was the template used. TCRdb reprocessed the reads via MiXCR and lists one record per CDR3 protein. The sample includes 200,000 to 250,000 distinct CDR3 sequences, roughly 57% of them seen just once. Regarding the study as a whole: Overlapping CD8+ CDR3 repertoires of patients and controls contained under 35 shared sequences. In CD8+ cells, Simpson's diversity showed no significant difference between patients and controls.

This CDR3 has 16 residues. In germline, CDR1 is LNHDA, CDR2 SQIVND (reference sequence). With 4 bases clipped from V and 3 bases from J, the junction kept 6 bases outside the gene matches. The V and J genes are TRBV19 and TRBJ2-3; TRBD2 agrees at 11 bases. This sequence was found in a human donor in good health. The sample comprised sorted CD4+, CD8+, or CD8+CD57+ T cells (not recorded which) from PBMCs. The CDR3 is CASSTIAGGPTDTQYF. The CDR3 nucleotides are TGTGCCAGTAGTACAATAGCGGGGGGGCCGACAGATACGCAGTATTTT.